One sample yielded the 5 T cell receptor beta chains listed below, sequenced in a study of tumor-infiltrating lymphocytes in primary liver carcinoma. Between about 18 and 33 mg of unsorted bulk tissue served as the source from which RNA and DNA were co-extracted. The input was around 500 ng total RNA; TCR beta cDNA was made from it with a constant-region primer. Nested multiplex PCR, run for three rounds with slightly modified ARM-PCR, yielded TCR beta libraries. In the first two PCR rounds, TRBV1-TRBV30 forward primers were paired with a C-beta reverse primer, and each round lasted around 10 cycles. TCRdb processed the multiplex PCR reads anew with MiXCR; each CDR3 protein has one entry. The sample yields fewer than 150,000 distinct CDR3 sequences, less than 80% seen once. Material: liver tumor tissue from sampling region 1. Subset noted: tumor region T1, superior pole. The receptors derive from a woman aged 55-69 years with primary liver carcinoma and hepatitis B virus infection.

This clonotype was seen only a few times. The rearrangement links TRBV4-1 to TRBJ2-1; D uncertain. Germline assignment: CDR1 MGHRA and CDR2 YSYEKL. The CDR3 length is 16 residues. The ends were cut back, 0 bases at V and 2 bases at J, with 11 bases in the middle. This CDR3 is CASSQDPRHTYNEQFF. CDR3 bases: TGCGCCAGCAGCCAAGACCCCAGGCACACCTACAATGAGCAGTTCTTC.

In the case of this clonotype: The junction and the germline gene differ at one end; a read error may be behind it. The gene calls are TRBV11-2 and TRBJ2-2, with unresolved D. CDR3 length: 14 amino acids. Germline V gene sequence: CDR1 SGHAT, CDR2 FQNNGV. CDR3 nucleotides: TGTACCAGCATCTTACACCCGAACACCGGGGAGCTGTTTTTT. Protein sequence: CTSILHPNTGELFF.

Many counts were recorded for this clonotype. The CDR3 protein is CASSQDRTARGGYTF. The CDR3 DNA follows: TGCGCCAGCAGCCAAGATAGGACAGCCAGGGGTGGCTACACCTTC. The chain combines TRBV4-1 with TRBJ1-2; D perhaps matches TRBD1 (6 bases). Germline V lookup: CDR1 MGHRA, CDR2 YSYEKL. The CDR3 length is 15 residues. Between the trimmed V and J ends, which lost 0 bases and 7 bases, there was a span of 15 bases.

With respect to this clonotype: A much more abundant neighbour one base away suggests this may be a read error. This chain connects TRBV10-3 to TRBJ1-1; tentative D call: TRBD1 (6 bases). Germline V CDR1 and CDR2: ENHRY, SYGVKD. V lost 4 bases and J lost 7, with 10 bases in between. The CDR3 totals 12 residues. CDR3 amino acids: CAISGTAIEAFF. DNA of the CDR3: TGTGCCATCAGTGGGACAGCCATTGAAGCTTTCTTT.

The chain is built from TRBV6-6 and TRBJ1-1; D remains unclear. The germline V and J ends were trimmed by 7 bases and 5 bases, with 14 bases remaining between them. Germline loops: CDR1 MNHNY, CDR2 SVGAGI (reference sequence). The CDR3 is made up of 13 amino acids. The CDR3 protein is CASKKIGRTEAFF. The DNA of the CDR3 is TGTGCCAGCAAAAAGATAGGGCGGACTGAAGCTTTCTTT.